This T cell receptor (beta chain) appears in the sequencing data of a study of early T cells in non-severe SARS-CoV-2 infection. Study conclusions and caveats: Anti-spike CD8 responses were favored in VDJdb matching, and private and CD4 specificities were missed.

CDR3 size: 15 residues. CDR1 ENHRY and CDR2 SYGVKD come from the germline V gene. V lost 0 bases and J lost 2, with 9 bases in between. This clonotype was seen at least ten times. Its specificity is not known. cDNA molecules, individually, were tagged with unique molecular identifiers. Via MiXCR, TCRdb re-called the 5' RACE reads, giving one row per CDR3 protein. The sample contains 49,000 or so distinct CDR3 sequences, around 6.5% of which appear only once. The chain recombines TRBV10-3 with TRBJ2-3, with a tentative D call TRBD2 (6 bases). This receptor was obtained from an adult who was a healthcare worker with PCR-confirmed SARS-CoV-2 infection or an uninfected control (not recorded which). The input for sequencing was whole blood, taken at baseline. The CDR3 bases are TGTGCCATCAGTGAGTCGGGGGGATCCACAGATACGCAGTATTTT. Protein product: CAISESGGSTDTQYF.